The clone carrying this TCR beta chain occurred a few times. Study processing details: The authors estimated nucleated cell counts from reference gene primer amplification. Libraries were prepared by immunoSEQ multiplex PCR; TCRdb keeps only in-frame clonotypes and omits some of them. D and trimming were read from the DNA, whereas the V and J calls and clone size are those reported in that table. The sample includes 150,000 to 250,000 clones, about four fifths of them seen just once. This sample is part of a study of blood T cell repertoires in COVID-19. In the study overall: The study drew acute and convalescent COVID-19 samples from the United States, Italy and Spain.

Patients at the Seattle site were enrolled during active infection and followed longitudinally. Trimming pared 3 bases from V and 0 bases from J, leaving 12 bases between. The CDR3 runs 15 residues. Germline values: CDR1 DFQATT, CDR2 SNEGSKA (reference sequence). This receptor was obtained from a middle-aged woman with COVID-19, enrolled during active disease. Sequences were obtained from peripheral blood. The rearrangement joins TRBV20-1 to TRBJ2-1; no definite D call. Here the CDR3 DNA reads TGCAGTGCTAGTCTCGGGTTAAGCTCCTACAATGAGCAGTTCTTC. Translated, it gives CSASLGLSSYNEQFF.